What follows are 12 T cell receptor beta chains derived from one specimen sequenced in a study of OX40 agonist ivuxolimab in advanced cancers. The table came from immunoSEQ multiplex PCR; TCRdb's copy has only in-frame clones and leaves some out. Of 20,000 to 25,000 clones listed, approximately 87% are singletons. Sequencing was performed on CD4+ or CD8+ T cells sorted from blood, taken in a trial of the OX40 agonist ivuxolimab. The receptors stem from an adult with an advanced solid tumor such as melanoma, head and neck, liver or kidney cancer.

This chain connects TRBV6-6 to TRBJ1-1; D is undetermined. The CDR3 is made up of 14 amino acids. V gave up 3 bases and J gave up 1 base, with 9 bases separating them. The germline V gene encodes CDR1 MNHNY and CDR2 SVGAGI (reference sequence). CDR3 nucleotide sequence: TGTGCCAGCAGTTATACCGGGAAGAACACTGAAGCTTTCTTT. It is translated as CASSYTGKNTEAFF.

The V call is TRBV25-1, the J call TRBJ1-2; no definite D call. Germline CDR1 and CDR2: MGHDK and SYGVNS. The CDR3 consists of 14 residues. The ends were cut back, 7 bases at V and 0 bases at J, with 12 bases in the middle. In DNA form, the CDR3 reads TGTGCCAGCATAGGACCCGCATCTAACTATGGCTACACCTTC. It codes for CASIGPASNYGYTF.

This clone is medium-sized (0.01 to 0.1%) within its sample. The gene calls are TRBV30 and TRBJ2-1; D is possibly TRBD1 or TRBD2 (6 bases each). V shed 3 bases and J shed 0 bases, with 12 bases lying between them. The CDR3 is 15 amino acids. CDR1 is GTSNPN and CDR2 is SVGIG in the germline V gene (reference sequence). In DNA form, the CDR3 reads TGTGCCTGGAGCCCCGGGGGCTTCTCCTACAATGAGCAGTTCTTC. Protein: CAWSPGGFSYNEQFF.

CDR3 residues: CASSLSLGGYNEQFF. CDR3 nucleotides: TGTGCCAGCAGTTTATCTTTGGGGGGTTACAATGAGCAGTTCTTC. The V and J genes are TRBV27 and TRBJ2-1; tentative D call: TRBD2 (6 bases). The CDR3 is 15 residues long. Germline values: CDR1 MNHEY, CDR2 SMNVEV (reference sequence). Deletions cut 0 bases from V and 4 bases from J, with 10 bases between.

V usage is TRBV19 and J usage is TRBJ2-1; D is possibly TRBD2 (6 bases). V shed 1 base and J shed 4 bases, with 11 bases lying between them. The CDR3 loop spans 15 amino acids. Germline V gives CDR1 LNHDA, CDR2 SQIVND (reference sequence). CDR3 nucleotides: TGTGCCAGTAGTATAGTGCCGGGAGAATACAATGAGCAGTTCTTC. Translation: CASSIVPGEYNEQFF.

The sample holds one count of this clone. V usage is TRBV6-5 and J usage is TRBJ2-1; D is ambiguous. V gave up 2 bases and J gave up 0 bases, with 8 bases separating them. The CDR3 is 15 amino acids. Germline V CDR1 and CDR2: MNHEY, SVGAGI. The CDR3 protein is CASSYGTSSYNEQFF. The CDR3 nucleotides read TGTGCCAGCAGTTACGGTACAAGCTCCTACAATGAGCAGTTCTTC.

CDR3 nucleotides: TGTGCCAGCAGCCTCGGGACTAGCGGGACCTACGAGCAGTACTTC. Translated, it gives CASSLGTSGTYEQYF. The chain carries TRBV7-8 and TRBJ2-7, with 13 bases identical to TRBD2. With 5 bases clipped from V and 2 bases from J, the junction kept 3 bases outside the gene matches. Germline-derived CDR1 and CDR2 are SGHVS and FQNEAQ. The CDR3 covers 15 residues.

The rearrangement links TRBV4-1 to TRBJ2-7; 9 positions agree with TRBD1. Unmatched junction bases numbered 3, after V lost 0 bases and J lost 3 bases. This CDR3 has 15 residues. Germline V gene sequence: CDR1 MGHRA, CDR2 YSYEKL. The CDR3 DNA reads as TGCGCCAGCAGCCAAGAAGGGACAGGGATCTACGAGCAGTACTTC. Residues: CASSQEGTGIYEQYF.

Details on this clone: At one end the junction does not follow the germline gene, possibly because of a read error. The CDR3: CASSQDATDTEAFF. The DNA of the CDR3 is TGCGCCAGCAGCCAAGATGCTACGGACACTGAAGCTTTCTTT. The rearrangement uses TRBV5-5 and TRBJ1-1; unclear D gene. Germline V gene data show CDR1 as SGHKS and CDR2 as YYEKEE (reference sequence). The CDR3 is made up of 14 amino acids.

This clone was seen once. Other DNA sequences in the same sample also yield this CDR3. The gene calls are TRBV28 and TRBJ2-7, with D perhaps TRBD2 (6 bases). The germline V and J ends were trimmed by 6 bases and 2 bases, with 11 bases remaining between them. Germline loops: CDR1 MDHEN, CDR2 SYDVKM. CDR3 length equals 13 residues. The CDR3 nucleotides read TGTGCCAGCAGCTTAGCGGCGCCCTACGAGCAGTACTTC. Translated: CASSLAAPYEQYF.

The rearrangement links TRBV4-2 to TRBJ2-7; D might be TRBD1 (6 bases). This CDR3 has 15 residues. Germline CDR1 reads LGHNA; CDR2 reads YNFKEQ. V shed 1 base and J shed 4 bases, with 14 bases lying between them. Written as DNA, the CDR3 is TGTGCCAGCAGCCAAGCAATCGGACAGAGATACGAGCAGTACTTC. This codes for CASSQAIGQRYEQYF.

The chain joins TRBV19 to TRBJ2-1; D not certain. Trimming cost V 6 bases and J 0 bases, with 12 bases left between them. Germline lookup yields CDR1 LNHDA and CDR2 SQIVND (reference sequence). This CDR3 has 15 residues. The DNA of the CDR3 is TGTGCCAGTAGCTGGTACTCGAGCTCCTACAATGAGCAGTTCTTC. Translating gives CASSWYSSSYNEQFF.